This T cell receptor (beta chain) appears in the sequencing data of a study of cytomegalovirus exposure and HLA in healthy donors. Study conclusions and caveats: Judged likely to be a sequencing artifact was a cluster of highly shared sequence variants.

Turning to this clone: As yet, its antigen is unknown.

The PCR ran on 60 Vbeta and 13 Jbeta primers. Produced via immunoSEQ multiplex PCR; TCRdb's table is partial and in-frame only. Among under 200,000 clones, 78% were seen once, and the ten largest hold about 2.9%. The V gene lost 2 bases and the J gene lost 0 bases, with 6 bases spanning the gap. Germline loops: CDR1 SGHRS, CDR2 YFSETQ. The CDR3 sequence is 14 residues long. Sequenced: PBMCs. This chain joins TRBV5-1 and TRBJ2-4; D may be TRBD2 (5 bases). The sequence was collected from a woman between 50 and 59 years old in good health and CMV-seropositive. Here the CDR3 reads CASSLSGAKNIQYF. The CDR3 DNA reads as TGCGCCAGCAGCTTAAGCGGAGCCAAAAACATTCAGTACTTC.